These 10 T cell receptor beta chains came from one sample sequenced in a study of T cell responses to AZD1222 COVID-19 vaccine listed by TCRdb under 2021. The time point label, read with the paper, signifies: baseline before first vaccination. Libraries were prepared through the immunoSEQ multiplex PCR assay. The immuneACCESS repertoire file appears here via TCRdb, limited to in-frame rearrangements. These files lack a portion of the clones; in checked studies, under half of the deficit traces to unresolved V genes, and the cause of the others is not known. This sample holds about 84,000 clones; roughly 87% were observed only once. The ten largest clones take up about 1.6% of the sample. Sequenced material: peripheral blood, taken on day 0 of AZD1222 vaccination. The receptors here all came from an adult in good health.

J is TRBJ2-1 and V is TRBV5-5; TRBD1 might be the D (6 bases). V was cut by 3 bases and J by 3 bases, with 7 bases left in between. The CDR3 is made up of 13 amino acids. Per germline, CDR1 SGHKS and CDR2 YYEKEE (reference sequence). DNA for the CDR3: TGTGCCAGCAGCTCACAGGGCTACAATGAGCAGTTCTTC. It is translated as CASSSQGYNEQFF.

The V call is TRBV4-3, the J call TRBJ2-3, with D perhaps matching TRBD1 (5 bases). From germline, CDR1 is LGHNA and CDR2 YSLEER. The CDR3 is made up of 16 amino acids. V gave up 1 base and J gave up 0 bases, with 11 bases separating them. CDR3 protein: CASSQAPDTSTDTQYF. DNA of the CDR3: TGCGCCAGCAGCCAAGCACCGGACACTAGCACAGATACGCAGTATTTT.

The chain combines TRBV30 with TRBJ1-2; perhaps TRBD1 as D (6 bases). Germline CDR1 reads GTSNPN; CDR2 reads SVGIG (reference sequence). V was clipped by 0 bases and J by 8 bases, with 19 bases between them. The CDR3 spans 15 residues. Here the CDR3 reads CAWSVGVMGGWGYTF. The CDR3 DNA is TGTGCCTGGAGTGTAGGGGTTATGGGGGGCTGGGGCTACACCTTC.

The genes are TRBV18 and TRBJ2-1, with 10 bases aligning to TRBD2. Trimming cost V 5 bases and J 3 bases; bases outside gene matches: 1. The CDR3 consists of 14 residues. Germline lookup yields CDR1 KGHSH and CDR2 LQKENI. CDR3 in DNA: TGTGCCAGCTCAATAGCGGGAGGCTACAATGAGCAGTTCTTC. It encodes CASSIAGGYNEQFF.

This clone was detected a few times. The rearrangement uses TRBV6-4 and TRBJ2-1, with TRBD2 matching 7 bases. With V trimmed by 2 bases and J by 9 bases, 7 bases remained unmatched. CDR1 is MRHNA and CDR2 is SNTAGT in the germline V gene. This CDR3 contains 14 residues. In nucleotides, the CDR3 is TGTGCCAGCAGTGACGGAACTAGCGTAACTGAGCAGTTCTTC. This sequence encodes CASSDGTSVTEQFF.

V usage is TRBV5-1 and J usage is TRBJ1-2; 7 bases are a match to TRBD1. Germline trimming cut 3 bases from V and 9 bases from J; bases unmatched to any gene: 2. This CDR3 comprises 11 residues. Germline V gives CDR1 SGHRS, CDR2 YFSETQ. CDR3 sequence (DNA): TGCGCCAGCAGCTACAGGGGTAGCTACACCTTC. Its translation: CASSYRGSYTF.

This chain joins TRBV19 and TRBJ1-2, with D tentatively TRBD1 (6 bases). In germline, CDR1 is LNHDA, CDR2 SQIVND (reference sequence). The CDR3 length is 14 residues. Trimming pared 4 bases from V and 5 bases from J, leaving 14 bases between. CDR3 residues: CASSTTGDTYGYTF. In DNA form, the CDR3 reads TGTGCCAGTAGTACGACAGGAGATACATATGGCTACACCTTC.

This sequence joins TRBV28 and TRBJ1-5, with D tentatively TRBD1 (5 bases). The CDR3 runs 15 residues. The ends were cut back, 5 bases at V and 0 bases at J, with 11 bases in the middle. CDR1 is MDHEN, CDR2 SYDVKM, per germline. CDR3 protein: CASSLGTVSNQPQHF. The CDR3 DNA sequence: TGTGCCAGCAGTCTAGGGACCGTTAGCAATCAGCCCCAGCATTTT.

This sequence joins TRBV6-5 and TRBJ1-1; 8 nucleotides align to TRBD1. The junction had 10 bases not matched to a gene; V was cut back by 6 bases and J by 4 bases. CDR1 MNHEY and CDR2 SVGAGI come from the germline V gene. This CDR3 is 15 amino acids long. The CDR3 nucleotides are TGTGCCAGCAGGGACGGACAGGGAGGGGGCACTGAAGCTTTCTTT. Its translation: CASRDGQGGGTEAFF.

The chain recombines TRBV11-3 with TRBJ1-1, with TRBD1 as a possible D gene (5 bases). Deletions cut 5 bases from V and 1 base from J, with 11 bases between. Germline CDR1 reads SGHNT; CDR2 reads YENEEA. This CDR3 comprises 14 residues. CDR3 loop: CASSAQGENTEAFF. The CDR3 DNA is TGTGCCAGCAGCGCGCAGGGTGAGAACACTGAAGCTTTCTTT.